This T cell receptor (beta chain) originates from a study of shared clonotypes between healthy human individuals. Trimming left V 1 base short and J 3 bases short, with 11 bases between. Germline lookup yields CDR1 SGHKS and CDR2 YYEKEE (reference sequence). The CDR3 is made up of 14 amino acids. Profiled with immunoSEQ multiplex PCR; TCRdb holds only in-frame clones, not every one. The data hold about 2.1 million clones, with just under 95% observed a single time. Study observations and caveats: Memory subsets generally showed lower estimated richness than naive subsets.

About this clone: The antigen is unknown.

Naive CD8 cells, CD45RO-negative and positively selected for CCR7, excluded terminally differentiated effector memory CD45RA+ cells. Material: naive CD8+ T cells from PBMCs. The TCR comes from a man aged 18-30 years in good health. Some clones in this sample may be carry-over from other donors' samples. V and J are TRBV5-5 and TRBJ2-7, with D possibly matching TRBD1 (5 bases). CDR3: CASSLFAGNYEQYF. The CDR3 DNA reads TGTGCCAGCAGCTTGTTCGCAGGGAACTACGAGCAGTACTTC.